Here is one T cell receptor (beta chain) with its context. The entry originates in a study of OX40 agonist ivuxolimab in advanced cancers. Using immunoSEQ multiplex PCR, the repertoire was profiled, and TCRdb retains in-frame clones only, with some absent. Here the sample spans roughly 80,000 clones, approximately 85% being singletons. CDR3 length equals 11 residues. Trimming cost V 8 bases and J 3 bases, with 9 bases left between them. This TCR was sampled from an adult with an advanced solid tumor such as melanoma, head and neck, liver or kidney cancer. The chain carries TRBV5-3 and TRBJ2-7; TRBD2 might be the D (5 bases). TRBV5-3 is identified as an open reading frame with a role that is uncertain. The sample was CD4+ or CD8+ T cells sorted from blood, taken in a trial of the OX40 agonist ivuxolimab. The CDR3 loop reads CASRGGYEQYF. CDR3 DNA sequence: TGTGCCAGCAGAGGAGGCTACGAGCAGTACTTC.